These 7 T cell receptor beta chains came from one sample sequenced in a study of T cell changes during pregnancy in multiple sclerosis. Some clones are missing from TCRdb's copy, which holds only in-frame ones; the method was immunoSEQ multiplex PCR. This sample has under 95,000 clones, with around 92% found just once. The material was peripheral blood, obtained after pregnancy. The receptors were sampled from a female donor with multiple sclerosis, enrolled in a pregnancy study.

In its sample, this clone was seen once. This sequence joins TRBV29-1 and TRBJ2-5; TRBD2 agrees at 7 bases. The germline V gene encodes CDR1 SQVTM and CDR2 ANQGSEA. Trimming at V came to 5 bases and at J to 2 bases, leaving 5 bases not matched to a gene. The CDR3 length is 13 residues. The CDR3 region is CSVPGTTQETQYF. CDR3 in DNA: TGCAGCGTTCCCGGGACTACACAAGAGACCCAGTACTTC.

This chain links TRBV2 with TRBJ2-7; the match to TRBD2 covers 8 bases. This CDR3 has 16 amino acids. The germline gives CDR1 SNHLY, CDR2 FYNNEI. J was trimmed by 0 bases and V by 4 bases; bases with no gene match: 8. The CDR3 loop is CASSGPSSGSSYEQYF. Written as DNA, the CDR3 is TGTGCCAGCAGTGGCCCGAGCAGCGGGAGCTCCTACGAGCAGTACTTC.

This chain links TRBV5-5 with TRBJ1-1; the D gene is possibly TRBD1 (5 bases). The CDR3 contains 12 residues. The V gene lost 0 bases and the J gene lost 11 bases, with 11 bases spanning the gap. The germline V gene has CDR1 SGHKS and CDR2 YYEKEE (reference sequence). CDR3 coding DNA: TGTGCCAGCAGCTTGGGGACCTCAGGGGCTTTCTTT. It yields the protein CASSLGTSGAFF.

This sequence joins TRBV9 and TRBJ2-7; TRBD1 agrees at 10 bases. CDR1 and CDR2 from the germline V gene are SGDLS and YYNGEE. J lost 5 bases, V lost 0 bases, and 5 bases had no gene match. CDR3 length: 15 residues. As DNA, the CDR3 is TGTGCCAGCAGCGTAGGCGGGACAGGGGTCCACGAGCAGTACTTC. It translates to CASSVGGTGVHEQYF.

The chain has TRBV7-9 and TRBJ2-3, with D unclear. CDR3 length: 15 amino acids. Trimming shortened V by 1 base and J by 2 bases, and 10 bases separated the two germline ends. CDR1 is SEHNR, CDR2 FQNEAQ, per germline (reference sequence). The CDR3 coding sequence is TGTGCCAGCAGCTTAGGCGGCAGCTTCACAGATACGCAGTATTTT. Protein sequence: CASSLGGSFTDTQYF.

This clone was counted a single time. The chain has TRBV10-1 and TRBJ2-7; 7 bases line up with TRBD1. J lost 7 bases, V lost 5 bases, and 11 bases had no gene match. The V gene's germline CDR1 is WNHNN and CDR2 SYGVQD (reference sequence). CDR3 size: 14 residues. CDR3: CASSLDRPVGEQYF. As DNA, the CDR3 is TGCGCCAGCAGTTTGGACAGGCCCGTGGGAGAGCAGTACTTC.

V and J are TRBV5-6 and TRBJ2-4, with a possible D match to TRBD1 (7 bases). The CDR3 covers 17 residues. Trimming left V 4 bases short and J 2 bases short, with 19 bases between. The germline CDR1 and CDR2 sequences are SGHDT and YYEEEE. The CDR3 sequence is CASSLKGAGGTKNIQYF. CDR3 coding DNA: TGTGCCAGCAGCCTTAAGGGGGCCGGGGGAACCAAAAACATTCAGTACTTC. Based on the CDR3 plus reference TRBV5-6 and TRBJ2-4, the full variable domain is DAGVTQSPTHLIKTRGQQVTLRCSPKSGHDTVSWYQQALGQGPQFIFQYYEEEERQRGNFPDRFSGHQFPNYSSELNVNALLLGDSALYLCASSLKGAGGTKNIQYFGAGTRLSVL.